The 13 T cell receptor beta chains presented below share a single source sample, sequenced in a study of blood T cell repertoires in COVID-19. The repertoire was sequenced with immunoSEQ multiplex PCR; TCRdb's copy has only in-frame clones and lacks some. The table has some 400,000 clones, 85% to 90% seen once. The sequenced sample was peripheral blood. These receptors originate from a man aged 18-30 years with active or convalescent COVID-19.

The CDR3 sequence is CASSLTGGGSPLHF. As DNA, the CDR3 is TGTGCCAGCAGCCTCACAGGGGGTGGTTCACCCCTCCACTTT. This chain uses TRBV7-9 with TRBJ1-6; 8 bases are shared with TRBD1. This CDR3 has 14 amino acids. CDR1 SEHNR and CDR2 FQNEAQ come from the germline V gene (reference sequence). V lost 5 bases to trimming and J lost 9 bases; unmatched junction nucleotides: 6.

The chain joins TRBV4-1 to TRBJ1-4; a possible D gene is TRBD1 (6 bases). The CDR3 loop spans 16 amino acids. The germline CDR1 and CDR2 sequences are MGHRA and YSYEKL. The germline V and J ends were trimmed by 1 base and 5 bases, with 14 bases remaining between them. The CDR3 protein is CASSQVGTSKNEKLFF. Here the CDR3 DNA reads TGCGCCAGCAGCCAAGTGGGGACAAGTAAGAATGAAAAACTGTTTTTT.

The CDR3 sequence is CASSDEDRGPYEQYF. The CDR3 DNA sequence: TGCGCCAGCAGTGACGAGGACAGGGGGCCCTACGAGCAGTACTTC. The genes are TRBV10-1 and TRBJ2-7, with 11 nucleotides matching TRBD1. Germline CDR1 reads WNHNN; CDR2 reads SYGVQD (reference sequence). Germline trimming cut 3 bases from V and 2 bases from J; bases unmatched to any gene: 3. The CDR3 totals 15 residues.

The J gene is TRBJ2-1, the V gene TRBV7-2; D possibly corresponds to TRBD2 (5 bases). Germline V lookup: CDR1 SGHTA, CDR2 FQGNSA. The CDR3 is 16 residues long. Trimming took 7 bases from V and 6 from J, leaving 22 bases between them. The CDR3 coding sequence is TGTGCCAGCAACCTATCTAAGGGAGTACGGGGCAATGAGCAGTTCTTC. Translation: CASNLSKGVRGNEQFF.

In this sample, this clone turned up a few times. The chain uses TRBV24-1 and TRBJ2-1, with unresolved D. The ends were cut back, 6 bases at V and 9 bases at J, with 14 bases in the middle. The CDR3 length is 13 residues. Germline CDR1 and CDR2: KGHDR and SFDVKD. As DNA, the CDR3 is TGTGCCACCAGTCTGCCAGGAAATGGTGAGCAGTTCTTC. It encodes CATSLPGNGEQFF.

J is TRBJ1-2 and V is TRBV5-5; D not resolved. CDR3 length equals 15 residues. The germline V gene has CDR1 SGHKS and CDR2 YYEKEE (reference sequence). The V and J ends lost 4 bases and 5 bases respectively, with 18 bases between them. In DNA, the CDR3 is TGTGCCAGCAGCCCGCCTGTTATCAGGACTTATGGCTACACCTTC. Its translation: CASSPPVIRTYGYTF.

Here the CDR3 DNA reads TGTGCCAGTAGTAGCGACAGGATAGCTCCTAGGGATGAGCAGTTCTTC. It is translated as CASSSDRIAPRDEQFF. The chain carries TRBV19 and TRBJ2-1; TRBD1 might be the D (6 bases). Trimming removed 4 bases at V and 8 bases at J, with 21 bases between. CDR1 is LNHDA and CDR2 is SQIVND in the germline V gene (reference sequence). The CDR3 covers 16 residues.

This chain connects TRBV24-1 to TRBJ2-3, with 7 bases fitting TRBD2. CDR1 is KGHDR and CDR2 is SFDVKD in the germline V gene. The CDR3 spans 14 residues. The V and J ends lost 8 bases and 1 base, in that order; junction bases with no gene match: 5. CDR3 loop: CATKRGGGTDTQYF. DNA for the CDR3: TGTGCCACCAAAAGGGGAGGGGGCACAGATACGCAGTATTTT.

This chain joins TRBV28 and TRBJ2-2, with D uncertain. The germline CDR1 and CDR2 sequences are MDHEN and SYDVKM. Between the trimmed V and J ends, which lost 4 bases and 3 bases, there was a span of 12 bases. The CDR3 is made up of 15 amino acids. CDR3 nucleotide sequence: TGTGCCAGCAGTTCTGGCCCCTCTCACACCGGGGAGCTGTTTTTT. This translates into CASSSGPSHTGELFF.

V usage is TRBV14 and J usage is TRBJ1-1; 7 bases fit TRBD1. The CDR3 extends over 13 amino acids. CDR1 SGHDN and CDR2 FVKESK come from the germline V gene. J was trimmed by 8 bases and V by 4 bases; bases with no gene match: 7. The CDR3 bases are TGTGCCAGCAGCCCCGGGACAGACCCGGAAGCTTTCTTT. This encodes CASSPGTDPEAFF.

This chain connects TRBV30 to TRBJ2-1, with D possibly TRBD2 on 5 matching bases. Trimming removed 0 bases from V and 5 bases from J, with 5 bases in between. The CDR3 sequence is 12 residues long. Looked up from germline, CDR1 is GTSNPN and CDR2 is SVGIG (reference sequence). In DNA form, the CDR3 reads TGTGCCTGGAGTGTCGGGGACAATGAGCAGTTCTTC. It is translated as CAWSVGDNEQFF.

The chain has TRBV12-3 or TRBV12-4 and TRBJ1-5; the D is unclear. V was trimmed by 2 bases and J by 5 bases, leaving 4 bases between them. The CDR3 is made up of 12 amino acids. The CDR3 here is CASSLSHQPQHF. CDR3 in DNA: TGTGCCAGCAGTTTAAGCCATCAGCCCCAGCATTTT.

The rearrangement links TRBV6-5 to TRBJ2-1; 8 nucleotides match TRBD1. CDR1 and CDR2 from the germline V gene are MNHEY and SVGAGI. The CDR3 spans 14 residues. Trimming at V came to 7 bases and at J to 8 bases, leaving 10 bases not matched to a gene. Here the CDR3 reads CASTPGTGVDEQFF. The CDR3 DNA reads as TGTGCCAGCACCCCCGGGACAGGTGTCGATGAGCAGTTCTTC.